This T cell receptor beta chain was identified during a study of blood T cell repertoires in COVID-19. About the study: Material from acute and convalescent COVID-19 was sourced from the United States, Italy and Spain. PBMCs, B-cell-depleted T cells, or T cells were the source of the cDNA or gDNA that made up the material.

This clone was detected only a few times. The age range of participants was about 18 to 89 years, with residence in more than 20 US areas. Source study methods: For nucleated cells, counts were estimated from reference gene primer amplification. Produced via immunoSEQ multiplex PCR; TCRdb's table is partial and in-frame only. That table is the source of V, J and clone size, and D and trimming were worked out from the DNA. The table includes some 300,000 clones, roughly 88% detected once. V lost 5 bases and J 7 bases, leaving 14 bases between the germline ends. This CDR3 is 13 amino acids long. The gene calls are TRBV12-3 or TRBV12-4 and TRBJ1-1; D may be TRBD1 (6 bases). The origin of this receptor is a woman aged 25-40 years who had recovered from COVID-19. Sequenced sample: PBMCs or T cells enriched from blood (not recorded which). The CDR3 bases are TGTGCCAGCAGTCTCGTACAGGGTAATGAAGCTTTCTTT. Protein sequence: CASSLVQGNEAFF.